Listed below are T cell receptor beta chains from one sample, sequenced in a study of early T cells in non-severe SARS-CoV-2 infection. MiXCR, run by TCRdb on the 5' RACE reads, gives a single entry per CDR3 protein. The sample carries roughly 29,000 distinct CDR3 sequences, roughly 5% recorded once. Sequences were obtained from whole blood. These receptors all stem from an adult who was a healthcare worker with PCR-confirmed SARS-CoV-2 infection or an uninfected control (not recorded which). Both conserved end residues are trimmed from each CDR3.

TRBJ2-5 TRBV6-6 ASRDPEETQY
TRBJ1-2 TRBV19 ASSGQGGYGYT
TRBJ1-5 TRBV7-2 ASSLEGRPQH
TRBJ2-2 TRBV3-1 ASSPYTGELF
TRBJ2-3 TRBV6-2/TRBV6-3 ASSPGTFSTDTQY
TRBJ2-5 TRBV5-4 ASSSPDRQETQY
TRBJ2-1 TRBV20-1 SAILGQRYNEQF
TRBJ2-1 TRBV10-3 AISRTGDTSWNEQF
TRBJ2-7 TRBV12-3/TRBV12-4 ASSLGGRERSEQY
TRBJ2-1 TRBV23-1 ASSPFTGGEQF
TRBJ1-1 TRBV5-1 ASSLNPGQDGSEAF
TRBJ2-7 TRBV12-3/TRBV12-4 ASSSSGTSYEQY
TRBJ2-5 TRBV6-1 ASLRQGGETQY
TRBJ2-7 TRBV12-3/TRBV12-4 ASSFLQGIEGQY
TRBJ1-1 TRBV20-1 SARQGAMNTEAF
TRBJ1-1 TRBV7-2 ASSLVRGVGTAEAF
TRBJ2-1 TRBV12-3/TRBV12-4 ASSYGVNEQF
TRBJ2-1 TRBV7-2 ASSLQGAGEQF
TRBJ1-2 TRBV30 AWSRKGAGGYT
TRBJ1-1 TRBV20-1 SAPPPEGADTEAF
TRBJ2-1 TRBV9 ASSASGTGDNEQF
TRBJ1-4 TRBV28 ASRPQGLGEKLF
TRBJ2-1 TRBV24-1 ATSDGRASSYNEQF
TRBJ1-5 TRBV12-3/TRBV12-4 ASSLRYSNQPQH
TRBJ1-2 TRBV20-1 SARPTNYGYT
TRBJ1-2 TRBV28 ASSFPTGFYGYT
TRBJ1-1 TRBV24-1 ATSDSTPGETEAF
TRBJ2-7 TRBV12-3/TRBV12-4 ASTQMGTYEQY
TRBJ1-1 TRBV27 ASRYQQNTEAF
TRBJ1-4 TRBV5-1 ASSAGQQTNEKLF
TRBJ1-5 TRBV28 ASRGDGTSQPQH
TRBJ2-3 TRBV3-1 ASSQDWGTDTRY
TRBJ1-5 TRBV6-2/TRBV6-3 ASSKQGTVGNQPQH
TRBJ2-1 TRBV30 AWSVLSAEQF
TRBJ1-2 TRBV7-8 ASSFGQVGFGYT
TRBJ2-2 TRBV10-3 AISETVNTGELF
TRBJ1-2 TRBV7-8 ASSLDAANYGYT
TRBJ1-5 TRBV12-3/TRBV12-4 ASSLRVGSNQPQH
TRBJ1-1 TRBV20-1 SARKQGANTEAF
TRBJ1-1 TRBV20-1 SAREGSGGGTEAF
TRBJ2-3 TRBV6-5 ASSPMGLAGGHTDTQY
TRBJ2-7 TRBV7-9 ASSLPTGTAPAEQY